Described below is a single TCR beta chain sequence and its context. Its antigen is currently not known. The record has no base qualities; no much larger clone is one base away. This sample was taken from a study of cytomegalovirus exposure and HLA in healthy donors (dated by TCRdb to the late 2010s). Background on the whole study: An earlier analysis of fewer than 750 of the donors reported about 300 Gb of sequence data and 100 million to 120 million unique TCR beta sequences obtained from roughly 170 million T cells. An early release that covered 500 to 800 HLA-typed donors contained 300 to 350 gigabases of sequencing data and approximately 85 million unique TCR sequences. The genetic ancestry cluster associated with self-reported Caucasian donors included around four fifths of the 300 to 450 genotyped donors. The study aimed to test whether cataloging public T cell receptors could reveal signatures of past pathogen exposure. The T cell repertoires of around 670 subjects were profiled by immunosequencing and related to cytomegalovirus serostatus. Besides the first cohort of approximately 710 subjects, a separate validation cohort made up of roughly 130 different subjects was used. The study combined high-throughput TCR immunosequencing, statistical association of individual TCRs with disease status, and machine learning to predict cytomegalovirus infection status. In a later analysis, previously published TCR beta repertoires from 600 to 850 donors were re-analyzed and high-resolution HLA genotyping was added so that TCR occurrence patterns could be studied. Rather than drawing on any new phenotypic data, the later analysis identified candidate immune exposures from TCR beta sequences and the way those sequences occurred across donors. An earlier analysis of 587 of the donors used high-throughput TCR beta sequencing to judge whether each TCR beta V gene segment behaved as functional or pseudogenic. Donor age, sex, ethnicity and CMV serostatus were collected together with the repertoire data. A later genetic analysis took genome-wide SNP genotypes for about 55% of the 666 donors and used that subset as a discovery cohort. All discovery cohort repertoires had been generated using a single sequencing platform. Class I and class II HLA loci were covered by the typing at four-digit resolution. The number of typed donors differed by locus: about 629-640 for A, B, C, DRB1 and DQB1; 522 for DQA1; approximately 600 for DPA1; and some 470 for DPB1. Five DR-DQ haplotypes were treated as single units for association and clustering because of strong linkage in the cohort. Across 398 genotyped donors of the cohort, an average of roughly 250,000 unique TCR beta nucleotide sequences per donor were sequenced, and around 20% of those sequences were non-productive.

The cohort comprised around 690 healthy bone marrow donors. At the time of sampling, every cohort member was nominally healthy, though immune exposures that went unrecorded were likely present. CMV serostatus was recorded as positive for 250 to 300 and negative for about 55% of the roughly 670 cohort members, whereas no CMV serostatus was recorded for the donor in question. Each donor provided a peripheral blood sample, and peripheral blood mononuclear cells were used for TCR beta sequencing. The Qiagen DNeasy Blood Extraction Kit was used to extract genomic DNA from the blood cell samples. The method was the immunoSEQ multiplex PCR assay. A mixture of 60 forward primers for TCR Vbeta segments and 13 reverse primers for TCR Jbeta segments was used in the multiplex PCR. A multiplex PCR assay on genomic DNA amplified the CDR3 region of rearranged TCR beta genes. On the Illumina HiSeq System, the amplified TCR beta libraries were sequenced as 87-base-pair reads. The published analysis was carried out like this. A later analysis tallied around 87 million unique TCR beta chains across the 700 or so repertoires, and about 12 million of those chains were shared by two or more donors. To remove PCR and sequencing errors, raw reads were error-corrected and collapsed into unique sequences using a nearest-neighbor algorithm that merged closely related sequences. Alignment of CDR3 sequences to IMGT reference sequences was used to assign V, D and J gene segments. For a sequence to be retained, a match of at least six nucleotides to both a V gene segment and a J gene segment was required. Rearrangements were classified as productive when the CDR3 lacked stop codons and remained in frame with V and J, and all other rearrangements were classified as non-productive. CDR3 was defined according to IMGT convention as the region running from the second conserved V-encoded cysteine to the conserved J-encoded phenylalanine. The earlier analysis of some 540 of the donors excluded any sequence lacking an unambiguous match to a single V gene segment. An earlier analysis of a few hundred of the donors called V segments functional above 56.7% productive rearrangements and segregating when the between-donor standard deviation exceeded 5%. A statistical classification framework was built for diagnosing cytomegalovirus status from the catalog of TCR beta chain sequences. In a later analysis, V and J genes were assigned by comparing TCR nucleotide sequences against IMGT/GENE-DB human TR gene sequences. A later analysis assigned CDR3 sequences and most-parsimonious VDJ recombination scenarios with the TCRdist pipeline. A later analysis defined each TCR beta chain by its CDR3 amino acid sequence plus V-gene family, and excluded reads lacking a unique V-gene family. In a later analysis, 450 to 600 highly shared, low-generation-probability nucleotide sequences were removed to address suspected cross-contamination and a sequencing artifact. For each public chain, a later analysis derived a clonal expansion index from normalized ranks of inferred template counts within each repertoire. A later analysis computed generation probabilities with a VDJ recombination model fitted to out-of-frame rearrangements, and checked the results against IGoR. A later analysis scored TCR-TCR, TCR-HLA and TCR-CMV co-occurrence with hypergeometric tests, applying a repertoire-size bias correction to TCR pairs. False discovery rates were estimated in a later analysis by permuting HLA or CMV assignments 20 times. In a later analysis, co-occurring TCRs were grouped using DBSCAN, and TCRdist sequence similarity was added for clustering within HLA-allele-positive subsets. For co-occurrence clustering, repertoires with fewer than 30,000 or more than 120,000 public chains were excluded, along with five repertoires with anomalous nucleotide sharing. TCRdb obtained this table from immuneACCESS and retained in-frame rearrangements with V and J assigned. These tables miss some clones; where compared with another copy, unresolved V genes account for less than half of the shortfall, and the remainder is unexplained. V, J and clone size were drawn from that table, and D and trimming were deduced from the DNA. The table for this sample lists approximately 140,000 clones; roughly four fifths of them were counted only once. Of the sample, 13% to 15% falls within the top ten clones.

The investigation overall reported the following: In both the original and validation cohorts, the classifier was reported to diagnose cytomegalovirus status with high specificity and sensitivity. According to a later analysis, parvovirus B19, influenza, CMV and Epstein-Barr virus appeared linked to several top co-occurrence clusters. In a later analysis, HLA-associated TCR beta chains were found to be more clonally expanded and to have lower generation probabilities than equally common non-associated chains. In a later analysis, most CMV-associated TCR beta chains were found to appear HLA-restricted, with HLA associations seemingly driven largely by CMV exposure. V-gene and J-gene trimming of TCR beta chains was associated with a missense DCLRE1C variant in a later genetic analysis, and the association was replicated in an independent cohort. A later analysis found that TCR association rates varied across HLA loci, with DRB1 alleles showing the most associated TCRs and HLA-C alleles the fewest. Some 15 rarely observed V segments, including chromosome 9 orphons, were excluded from the earlier analysis of several hundred of the donors because counts were too low. A further reported finding was that TCR beta sequences accurately predicted the HLA-A and HLA-B alleles for most subjects in the first cohort. Linkage disequilibrium might explain the correlated functional status among segregating V segments, but an unknown experimental factor could not be excluded. In vitro tests confirmed that a few of the cytomegalovirus-associated TCR beta chains recognize cytomegalovirus antigens. While some public TCRs were present in many individuals, most TCR sequences turned up only very rarely across donors. According to the authors, the approach could potentially be generalized to other disease states and immunological phenotypes. A cluster of highly shared sequence variants was judged likely to be a technical artifact of the sequencing pipeline. Assigning TCR associations to individual alleles was difficult when HLA alleles, especially DR and DQ, strongly co-occurred. In an earlier analysis of over 550 of the donors, most TCR beta V segments were observed in productive rearrangements about 87% or about 30% of the time, broadly matching IMGT annotations. Because some donors lacked HLA typing at each locus, the association tests relied only on the typed subset. This cohort had only TCR beta chains sequenced, and the lack of alpha or paired-chain data limited which features could be detected. The only immune exposure information available for the cohort was CMV serostatus. In the study, some 160 TCR beta chains were listed as associated with cytomegalovirus. Presence/absence analyses assumed roughly uniform sequencing depth across donors, an assumption that may not hold. Specific HLA alleles were associated with around 18,000 TCR beta sequences at a false discovery rate of 0.05 in a later analysis. According to a later genetic analysis, donors in an Asian-associated ancestry cluster had fewer N-insertions in productive TCRs than the approximately 700-donor mean.

The receptor was derived from a human donor in good health. The sequenced sample consisted of PBMCs.

The CDR3 protein: CSAASGRGRETQYF. The DNA sequence reads TGCAGCGCCGCTAGCGGGAGGGGTCGGGAGACCCAGTACTTC. The V and J genes are TRBV29-1 and TRBJ2-5; TRBD2 agrees with 12 junctional bases. Trimming leaves V shorter by 7 bases and J shorter by 5 bases, with the junction holding 8 bases beyond the gene matches. Including the terminal cysteine and phenylalanine, the CDR3 comprises 14 residues. Only CDR3 DNA is held: 42 bases, read in frame from base 1. CDR1 and CDR2 (SQVTM, ANQGSEA) derive from the germline V gene. Reference TRBV29-1 and TRBJ2-5 proteins supply the regions before and after the CDR3; the full variable domain is: SAVISQKPSRDICQRGTSLTIQCQVDSQVTMMFWYRQQPGQSLTLIATANQGSEATYESGFVIDKFPISRPNLTFSTLTVSNMSPEDSSIYLCSAASGRGRETQYFGPGTRLLVL.